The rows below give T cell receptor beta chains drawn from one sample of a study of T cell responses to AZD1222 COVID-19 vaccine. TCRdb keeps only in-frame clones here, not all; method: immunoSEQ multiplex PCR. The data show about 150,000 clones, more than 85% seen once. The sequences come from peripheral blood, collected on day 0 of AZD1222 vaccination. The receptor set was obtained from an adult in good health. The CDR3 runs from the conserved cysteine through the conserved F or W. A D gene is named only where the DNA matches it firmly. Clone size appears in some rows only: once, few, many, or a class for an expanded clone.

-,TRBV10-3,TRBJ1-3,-,CAISESLGKGPSGNTIYF,TGTGCCATCAGTGAGTCCCTGGGAAAGGGGCCCTCTGGAAACACCATATATTTT
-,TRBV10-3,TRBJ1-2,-,CAISPGSNYGYTF,TGTGCCATCAGCCCCGGGTCTAACTATGGCTACACCTTC
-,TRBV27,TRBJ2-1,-,CASSLSVSSYNEQFF,TGTGCCAGCAGTTTATCGGTAAGCTCCTACAATGAGCAGTTCTTC
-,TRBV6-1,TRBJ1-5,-,CASSEAPVRGSQPQHF,TGTGCCAGCAGTGAAGCGCCGGTAAGGGGCAGTCAGCCCCAGCATTTT
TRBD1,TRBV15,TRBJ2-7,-,CATSRTGYEQYF,TGTGCCACCAGTCGGACAGGCTACGAGCAGTACTTC
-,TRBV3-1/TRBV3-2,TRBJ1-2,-,CASSQSLKKVAYGYTF,TGTGCCAGCAGCCAAAGCCTCAAGAAGGTTGCCTATGGCTACACCTTC
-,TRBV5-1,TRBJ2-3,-,CASSLEAVASTDTQYF,TGCGCCAGCAGCTTGGAAGCGGTAGCTAGCACAGATACGCAGTATTTT
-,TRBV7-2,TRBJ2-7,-,CASSLARTLSYEQYF,TGTGCCAGCAGCTTAGCCAGGACTCTCTCCTACGAGCAGTACTTC
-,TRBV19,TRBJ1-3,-,CASSILRGGHTIYF,TGTGCCAGTAGTATTCTCCGTGGGGGACACACCATATATTTT
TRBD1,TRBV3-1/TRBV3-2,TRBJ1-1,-,CASSPGGGAGTEAFF,TGTGCCAGCAGCCCAGGGGGAGGGGCTGGGACTGAAGCTTTCTTT
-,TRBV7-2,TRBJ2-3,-,CASSLRGSGDSTDTQYF,TGTGCCAGCAGCTTAAGAGGTAGCGGAGATAGCACAGATACGCAGTATTTT
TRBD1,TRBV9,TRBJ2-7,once,CASSAGQGAGYEQYF,TGTGCCAGCAGCGCAGGACAGGGGGCAGGCTACGAGCAGTACTTC
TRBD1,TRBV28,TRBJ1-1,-,CASTPGQRSKAFF,TGTGCCAGCACTCCGGGACAGCGTTCCAAAGCTTTCTTT
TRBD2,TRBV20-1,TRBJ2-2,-,CSASRLADTGELFF,TGCAGTGCTAGTAGGCTAGCGGACACCGGGGAGCTGTTTTTT
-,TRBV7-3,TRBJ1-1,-,CASSLMVRGNNTEAFF,TGTGCCAGCAGCTTAATGGTTAGGGGCAACAACACTGAAGCTTTCTTT
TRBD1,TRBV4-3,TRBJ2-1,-,CASSQDPGGGYNEQFF,TGCGCCAGCAGCCAAGATCCAGGGGGCGGTTACAATGAGCAGTTCTTC
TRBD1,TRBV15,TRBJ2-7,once,CATSSGQGSYEQYF,TGTGCCACCAGCTCCGGACAGGGGTCCTACGAGCAGTACTTC
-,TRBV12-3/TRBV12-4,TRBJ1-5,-,CASSFATSQPQHF,TGTGCCAGCAGTTTCGCTACCTCTCAGCCCCAGCATTTT
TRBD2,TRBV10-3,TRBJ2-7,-,CAISLAGDSEQYF,TGTGCCATCAGCCTAGCGGGAGACAGCGAGCAGTACTTC
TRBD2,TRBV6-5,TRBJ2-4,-,CASSYSAGGDGIQYF,TGTGCCAGCAGTTACTCCGCGGGAGGGGATGGCATTCAGTACTTC
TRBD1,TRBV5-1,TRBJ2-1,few,CASSRGTATYNEQFF,TGCGCCAGCAGCAGAGGGACAGCAACCTACAATGAGCAGTTCTTC
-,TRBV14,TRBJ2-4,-,CASSQGVLLAKNIQYF,TGTGCCAGCAGCCAAGGGGTGTTACTAGCCAAAAACATTCAGTACTTC
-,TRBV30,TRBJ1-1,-,CAWSGSGSTEAFF,TGTGCCTGGAGTGGTTCTGGGTCCACTGAAGCTTTCTTT
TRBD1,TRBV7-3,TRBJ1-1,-,CASSPRQGGNTEAFF,TGTGCCAGCAGCCCCAGACAGGGTGGTAACACTGAAGCTTTCTTT
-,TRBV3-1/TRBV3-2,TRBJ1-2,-,CASSPGAFNDYGYTF,TGTGCCAGCAGCCCGGGGGCCTTCAATGATTATGGCTACACCTTC
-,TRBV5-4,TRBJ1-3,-,CASSFSPTAGNTIYF,TGTGCCAGCAGCTTTAGTCCGACAGCCGGAAACACCATATATTTT
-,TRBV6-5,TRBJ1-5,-,CATATGYNQPQHF,TGTGCCACCGCGACAGGCTACAATCAGCCCCAGCATTTT
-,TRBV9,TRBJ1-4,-,CASSATVNAEKLFF,TGTGCCAGCAGCGCGACAGTTAATGCCGAAAAACTGTTTTTT
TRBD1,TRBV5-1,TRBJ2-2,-,CASSPRQGVTGELFF,TGCGCCAGCAGCCCGAGACAGGGGGTCACCGGGGAGCTGTTTTTT
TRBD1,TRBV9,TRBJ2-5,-,CASSPGQGKQETQYF,TGTGCCAGCAGCCCAGGACAGGGGAAACAAGAGACCCAGTACTTC
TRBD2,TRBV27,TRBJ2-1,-,CASSPKLAAPYNEQFF,TGTGCCAGCAGTCCGAAACTAGCGGCCCCCTACAATGAGCAGTTCTTC
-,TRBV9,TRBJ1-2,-,CASSRDTNYGYTF,TGTGCCAGCAGTCGGGACACCAACTATGGCTACACCTTC
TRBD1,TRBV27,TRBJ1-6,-,CASSQDRGLNSPLHF,TGTGCCAGCAGTCAGGACAGGGGGCTTAATTCACCCCTCCACTTT
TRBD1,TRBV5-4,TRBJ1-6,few,CASSRGGDRGDSPLHF,TGTGCCAGCAGCCGAGGGGGAGACAGGGGGGATTCACCCCTCCACTTT
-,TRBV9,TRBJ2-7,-,CASSVAQKGGEQYF,TGTGCCAGCAGCGTCGCGCAGAAAGGGGGGGAGCAGTACTTC
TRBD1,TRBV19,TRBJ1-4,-,CASSRDRDYNEKLFF,TGTGCCAGTAGTCGCGACAGGGATTATAATGAAAAACTGTTTTTT
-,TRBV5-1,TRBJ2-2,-,CASSWNTGELFF,TGCGCCAGCAGCTGGAACACCGGGGAGCTGTTTTTT
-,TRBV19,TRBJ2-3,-,CASSTPSYTDTQYF,TGTGCCAGTAGTACCCCAAGCTACACAGATACGCAGTATTTT
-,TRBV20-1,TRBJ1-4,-,CVPGLNEKLFF,TGCGTACCGGGACTTAATGAAAAACTGTTTTTT
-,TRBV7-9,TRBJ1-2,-,CASSSVNYGYTF,TGTGCCAGCAGCTCAGTGAACTATGGCTACACCTTC
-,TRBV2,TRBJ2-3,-,CASTVGAGTDTQYF,TGTGCCAGCACCGTTGGGGCCGGCACAGATACGCAGTATTTT
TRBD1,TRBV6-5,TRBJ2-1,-,CASNPGTGYNEQFF,TGTGCCAGCAACCCCGGGACAGGGTACAATGAGCAGTTCTTC
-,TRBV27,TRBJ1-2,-,CASSSLFRDTHGYTF,TGTGCCAGCAGTTCCCTTTTCCGGGACACCCATGGCTACACCTTC
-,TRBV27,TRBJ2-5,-,CASSFLAGINQETQYF,TGTGCCAGCAGTTTTCTTGCGGGGATTAACCAAGAGACCCAGTACTTC
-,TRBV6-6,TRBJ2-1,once,CASSYSRVYNEQFF,TGTGCCAGCAGTTACTCCCGTGTCTACAATGAGCAGTTCTTC
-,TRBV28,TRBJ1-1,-,CASTSGRGAFF,TGTGCCAGCACCTCAGGGCGAGGAGCTTTCTTT
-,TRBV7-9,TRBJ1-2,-,CASSFRNQDYGYTF,TGTGCCAGCAGCTTCAGAAACCAGGACTATGGCTACACCTTC
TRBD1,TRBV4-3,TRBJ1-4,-,CASSLKTGGVEKLFF,TGCGCCAGCAGCCTTAAGACAGGGGGCGTTGAAAAACTGTTTTTT
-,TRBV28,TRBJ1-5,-,CASPPDRQNFGSNQPQHF,TGTGCCAGCCCCCCGGACAGACAAAACTTTGGAAGCAATCAGCCCCAGCATTTT
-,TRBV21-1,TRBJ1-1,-,CASSDYRTGDSEAFF,TGTGCCAGCAGCGACTACCGAACAGGGGATTCTGAAGCTTTCTTT
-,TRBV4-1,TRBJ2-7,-,CASSPAAGPAPEQYF,TGCGCCAGCAGCCCCGCGGCGGGGCCTGCTCCCGAGCAGTACTTC
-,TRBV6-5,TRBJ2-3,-,CASSYSAETDTQYF,TGTGCCAGCAGTTACTCGGCAGAAACAGATACGCAGTATTTT
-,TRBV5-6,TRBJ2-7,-,CASSLPDNYEQYF,TGTGCCAGCAGCTTACCGGACAACTACGAGCAGTACTTC
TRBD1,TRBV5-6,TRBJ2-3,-,CASSWDSGTDTQYF,TGTGCCAGCAGCTGGGACAGTGGCACAGATACGCAGTATTTT
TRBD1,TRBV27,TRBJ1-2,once,CASSLYRGNGYTF,TGTGCCAGCAGTTTATACAGGGGGAATGGCTACACCTTC
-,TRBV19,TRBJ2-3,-,CASSLAEGTDTQYF,TGTGCCAGTAGCCTCGCGGAGGGCACAGATACGCAGTATTTT
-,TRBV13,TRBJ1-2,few,CASSHGDNYGYTF,TGTGCCAGCAGCCACGGTGATAACTATGGCTACACCTTC
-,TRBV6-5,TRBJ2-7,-,CASRIADSSYEQYF,TGTGCCAGCAGGATAGCGGACAGCTCCTACGAGCAGTACTTC
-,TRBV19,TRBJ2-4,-,CATRDSLFKNIQYF,TGTGCCACCAGGGACTCCTTGTTCAAAAACATTCAGTACTTC
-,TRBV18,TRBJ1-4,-,CASSAPGGNEKLFF,TGTGCCAGCTCAGCACCGGGGGGCAATGAAAAACTGTTTTTT